The clone carrying this TCR beta chain came up a few times. Antigen specificity is unknown. This sample was taken from a study of T-cell memory formation after mild COVID-19. Overall study context: TCR clusters mostly belonged to single donors.

V lost 6 bases and J 7 bases, leaving 15 bases between the germline ends. The CDR3 contains 12 residues. The germline V gene encodes CDR1 SQVTM and CDR2 ANQGSEA. Notes on the study in general: Clones that contracted from day 15 to 85 had balanced CD4/CD8; later expanders were CD4+ biased. Pre-infection memory showed some responding clones, and this suggested that cross-reactive memory joined.

With constant-segment primers, 5'RACE yielded cDNA libraries of TCR alpha and TCR beta that carried sample barcodes and UMIs. TCRdb re-analysed the 5' RACE reads in MiXCR, keeping a single row per CDR3 protein. The data show roughly 190,000 distinct CDR3 sequences, 18% seen once. Material for sequencing was PBMCs or a T cell subset sorted from them (not recorded which). The receptor's source is an adult woman who had mild COVID-19 (a few samples of this study predate the infection). Cell type and time point are not known. The rearrangement links TRBV29-1 to TRBJ1-2; tentative D call: TRBD1 (6 bases). CDR3 bases: TGCAGCGTAGAACAGGGTTTCACTGGCTACACCTTC. Its protein is CSVEQGFTGYTF.